This T cell receptor beta chain was captured in a study of T cells in Graves' hyperthyroidism and ophthalmopathy. This clonotype was detected a few times. Germline V gene data show CDR1 as WNHNN and CDR2 as SYGVQD (reference sequence). The CDR3 consists of 13 residues. The V gene lost 8 bases and the J gene lost 6 bases, with 15 bases spanning the gap. RNA transcripts yielded amplified TCR beta CDR3 regions. HTBI primers were employed in a first-round RT-PCR of the TCR CDR3. TCRdb itself ran the multiplex PCR reads through MiXCR, one entry per CDR3 protein. The sample has over 450,000 distinct CDR3 sequences, roughly 17% seen once.

The V gene is TRBV10-1, the J gene TRBJ2-3, with D perhaps being TRBD1 or TRBD2 (5 bases each). The TCR comes from a woman aged 18-35 years with Graves' ophthalmopathy. The sample was blood. In DNA form, the CDR3 reads TGCGCCAGCGGGGACCCACTCATGGATACGCAGTATTTT. Encoded protein: CASGDPLMDTQYF.